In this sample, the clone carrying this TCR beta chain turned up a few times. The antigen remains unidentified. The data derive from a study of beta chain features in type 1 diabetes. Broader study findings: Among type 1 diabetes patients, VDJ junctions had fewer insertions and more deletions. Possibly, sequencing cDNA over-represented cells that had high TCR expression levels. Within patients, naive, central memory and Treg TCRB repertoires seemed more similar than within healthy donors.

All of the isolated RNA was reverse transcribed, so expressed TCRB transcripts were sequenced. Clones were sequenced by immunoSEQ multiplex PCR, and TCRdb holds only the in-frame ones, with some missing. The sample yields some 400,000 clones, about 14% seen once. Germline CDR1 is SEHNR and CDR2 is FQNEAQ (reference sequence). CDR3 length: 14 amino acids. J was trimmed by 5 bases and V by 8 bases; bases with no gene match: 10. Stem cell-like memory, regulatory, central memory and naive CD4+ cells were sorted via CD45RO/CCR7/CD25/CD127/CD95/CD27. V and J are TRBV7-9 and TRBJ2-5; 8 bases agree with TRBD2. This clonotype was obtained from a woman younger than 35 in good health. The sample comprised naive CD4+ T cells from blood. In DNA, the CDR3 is TGTGCCAGCTACGTAGCGGGAATTCACGAGACCCAGTACTTC. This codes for CASYVAGIHETQYF.